This T cell receptor beta chain came from a study of beta chain features in type 1 diabetes. The overall study: The study examined around 98,000,000 sorted cells across all samples.

Trimming took off 1 base at V and 5 bases at J, with 5 bases between the two ends. Germline V gene data show CDR1 as SGHTA and CDR2 as FQGNSA. The CDR3 runs to 12 residues. cDNA synthesis used the whole RNA isolate, giving expressed TCRB sequences. Profiling relied on immunoSEQ multiplex PCR, and the TCRdb table lists in-frame clones only, not all of them. The sample shows roughly 610,000 clones, 15% to 19% of them seen only once. Comment on this clone: Its antigen is currently unknown.

Whole-study findings and limits: When Type 1 diabetes patients were examined, their TCRB CDR3s proved moderately but significantly shorter in all four CD4+ subsets.

The sample consisted of naive CD4+ T cells from blood. This chain joins TRBV7-2 and TRBJ1-1; D is ambiguous. The TCR was taken from a man aged 18 to 30 in good health. The CDR3 here is CASSLGWTEAFF. The CDR3 region has the DNA TGTGCCAGCAGCTTAGGTTGGACTGAAGCTTTCTTT.